This T cell receptor (beta chain) was observed in a study of early T cells in non-severe SARS-CoV-2 infection. Overall study context: Sequenced bulk RNA came from whole blood that was unsorted, and chains were unpaired.

Attachment of unique molecular identifiers to individual cDNA molecules was performed. TCRdb passed the 5' RACE reads through MiXCR, listing each CDR3 protein once. The sample contains 32,000 or so distinct CDR3 sequences, 9% of which appear only once. The CDR3 length is 14 residues. Trimming took off 1 base at V and 2 bases at J, with 9 bases between the two ends. From germline, CDR1 is DFQATT and CDR2 SNEGSKA (reference sequence). Many counts were recorded for this clonotype. Its antigen is as yet unknown. Study observations and caveats: Matching with VDJdb favored anti-spike CD8 responses (missing private and CD4 specificities).

The sequenced material came from whole blood. This receptor was taken from an adult who was a healthcare worker with PCR-confirmed SARS-CoV-2 infection or an uninfected control (not recorded which). The V gene is TRBV20-1, the J gene TRBJ1-5, with D possibly being TRBD1 (6 bases). Here the CDR3 DNA reads TGCAGTGCTAGAGGCCCAGGGGGCAATCAGCCCCAGCATTTT. It yields the protein CSARGPGGNQPQHF.